Sequencing of this TCR beta chain was carried out in a study of T cell responses to AZD1222 COVID-19 vaccine (dated by TCRdb to the early 2020s). Regarding the complete study: Because spike-specific TCR depth and breadth did not differ between the two schedules, AZD1222 recipients who got a second dose at roughly 4 weeks were pooled with those who got a second dose at roughly 12 weeks. Trial participants were enrolled by age into 18-55, 56-69 and 70-plus year subgroups, with around 140, 26 and 57 TCR-sequenced participants respectively. A total of just over 230 trial participants underwent TCR sequencing, of whom about 210 had received two doses of AZD1222 and some 26 had received two doses of the MenACWY control vaccine.

Of note for this clone: It has no known antigen specificity. Base quality data are lacking; no much larger clone is found one base away.

Taken with the paper, the label for time point translates to: baseline before first vaccination. Samples from vaccinated people were obtained from the UK trials COV001 and COV002, which included a single-blind randomized controlled phase 2/3 trial of AZD1222 (ChAdOx1 nCoV-19) in healthy adults. Trial participant PBMC samples were collected at day 0 and day 28 after the second dose for TCRbeta chain sequencing. CDR3 length: 14 amino acids, cysteine to phenylalanine. The retained sequence is limited to the CDR3, 42 bases, with the frame set at the first base. The junction shows trimming of 5 bases on V and 0 bases on J, plus 10 bases between the germline ends. CDR1 LNHDA and CDR2 SQIVND are derived from the germline V gene (reference sequence). The CDR3 regions of human TCRbeta chains were subjected to immunosequencing. In the authors' own workflow: Repertoire TCRs were matched against a reference library of SARS-CoV-2-specific TCRs generated with the MIRA antigen-specificity platform. Breadth meant the fraction of unique TCRs that were SARS-CoV-2-associated, whereas depth meant the fraction of total T cells that were SARS-CoV-2-associated. Using the MIRA data, each spike-specific TCR was mapped to the spike region that the TCR reacts to and placed in a CD4 or CD8 class. Log10-transformed breadth and depth values were compared by one-way ANOVA with Sidak's multiple comparisons tests. Not all clones reach the TCRdb copy of this immuneACCESS table, which keeps in-frame sequences only. Checked studies attribute under half of the gap to unresolved V genes and leave the rest unexplained. V, J and clone size derive from that table, while D and trimming were established from the DNA sequence. This sample gives about 120,000 clones in total; 92% of them show up just once. The top ten constitute over 1.5% of the sample.

What the authors observed across the whole study: Reportedly, close to half of the unique spike-specific TCRs recognized epitopes lying outside the regions that are mutated in the B.1.351 and B.1.1.7 variants. Participants were mostly white British and included more females than males, and it was suggested by the authors that clonal diversity may have been underestimated. In the small 56-69-year group, the increase in depth fell short of significance, most likely because of low power. The whole spike protein was spanned by vaccine-associated CD4 TCRs, and dominant responses were seen in regions 160-218 and 743-854. Spike-specific TCR breadth and depth rose significantly after two AZD1222 doses compared with day 0 and with MenACWY recipients. No day 14 peak-response samples were available, so repertoires were characterized only after the peak T cell response. Conclusions about previously exposed vaccinees are limited, since just a handful of AZD1222 recipients were seropositive for SARS-CoV-2 at baseline.

The source was peripheral blood, collected on day 0 of AZD1222 vaccination. The receptor chain draws on TRBV19 and TRBJ1-1, and the D gene may be TRBD1, 5 bases matching. The TCR comes from an adult in good health. This receptor carries the CDR3 CASSWGDLNTEAFF. The DNA sequence is TGTGCCAGTAGTTGGGGGGACTTGAACACTGAAGCTTTCTTT.